A selection of T cell receptor beta chains follows, all from one sample in a study of blood T cell repertoires in COVID-19. TCRdb's copy holds only in-frame clones and misses some; the assay was immunoSEQ multiplex PCR. The table includes about 64,000 clones, approximately 91% detected once. Source material: peripheral blood. The receptors were gathered from a human donor in a cohort sampled during active COVID-19. Both conserved end residues are part of each CDR3. A D gene is named only where the DNA matches it firmly. Size tells how often a clone was seen (once, few, many) or the class of an expanded clone, and some rows leave it out.

V: TRBV11-2; J: TRBJ2-4; size: once; D: NA; CDR3: CASSPDSSLAKNIQYF; DNA: TGTGCCAGCAGCCCGGACAGTTCCTTAGCCAAAAACATTCAGTACTTC
V: TRBV5-1; J: TRBJ2-3; size: NA; D: NA; CDR3: CASSIQGPTDTQYF; DNA: TGCGCCAGCAGCATTCAGGGGCCCACAGATACGCAGTATTTT
V: TRBV7-9; J: TRBJ2-1; size: few; D: TRBD1; CDR3: CASSSSQPQGSSYNEQFF; DNA: TGTGCCAGCAGCTCCTCCCAGCCACAGGGGAGCTCCTACAATGAGCAGTTCTTC
V: TRBV11-3; J: TRBJ2-5; size: NA; D: TRBD2; CDR3: CASSRGLAGRETQYF; DNA: TGTGCCAGCAGCCGAGGACTAGCGGGAAGGGAGACCCAGTACTTC
V: TRBV9; J: TRBJ2-1; size: NA; D: TRBD2; CDR3: CASSDRRAGADNEQFF; DNA: TGTGCCAGCAGCGACCGACGAGCGGGGGCAGACAATGAGCAGTTCTTC
V: TRBV12-5; J: TRBJ2-2; size: NA; D: NA; CDR3: CASGLVRDGREGGNTGELFF; DNA: TGTGCTAGTGGTTTGGTGCGAGACGGGAGAGAGGGAGGAAACACCGGGGAGCTGTTTTTT
V: TRBV5-6; J: TRBJ1-3; size: once; D: TRBD1; CDR3: CASSSTDRAGNTIYF; DNA: TGTGCCAGCAGCTCGACGGACAGGGCTGGAAACACCATATATTTT
V: TRBV12-3/TRBV12-4; J: TRBJ2-5; size: NA; D: NA; CDR3: CASSLGRGTQYF; DNA: TGTGCCAGCAGTTTAGGTCGGGGGACCCAGTACTTC
V: TRBV5-1; J: TRBJ2-7; size: NA; D: TRBD1; CDR3: CASSLRVGQGLHEQYF; DNA: TGCGCCAGCAGCTTGAGGGTAGGACAGGGATTGCACGAGCAGTACTTC
V: TRBV7-9; J: TRBJ2-3; size: NA; D: TRBD1; CDR3: CASSSQGAYTDTQYF; DNA: TGTGCCAGCAGCTCACAGGGGGCCTATACAGATACGCAGTATTTT
V: TRBV11-3; J: TRBJ2-1; size: NA; D: TRBD2; CDR3: CASSLGASGRPSNEQFF; DNA: TGTGCCAGCAGCTTAGGCGCTAGCGGGAGACCTAGTAATGAGCAGTTCTTC
V: TRBV6-5; J: TRBJ1-4; size: NA; D: TRBD1; CDR3: CASRSGRGLGEKLFF; DNA: TGTGCCAGCCGGAGCGGGAGGGGGCTTGGGGAAAAACTGTTTTTT
V: TRBV11-2; J: TRBJ2-7; size: medium-sized; D: NA; CDR3: CASSVDRTATYEQYF; DNA: TGTGCCAGCAGCGTCGACAGGACGGCGACCTACGAGCAGTACTTC
V: TRBV19; J: TRBJ2-3; size: NA; D: TRBD2; CDR3: CASRTLAGGYTDTQYF; DNA: TGTGCCAGTAGGACTCTAGCGGGAGGATATACAGATACGCAGTATTTT
V: TRBV7-6; J: TRBJ2-1; size: NA; D: TRBD2; CDR3: CASSYTPNLAGGFNEQFF; DNA: TGTGCCAGCAGCTACACGCCCAATCTAGCGGGAGGATTTAATGAGCAGTTCTTC
V: TRBV5-5; J: TRBJ1-3; size: NA; D: TRBD1; CDR3: CASSLATGAGGNTIYF; DNA: TGTGCCAGCAGCTTGGCTACAGGGGCGGGGGGAAACACCATATATTTT
V: TRBV11-2; J: TRBJ2-7; size: NA; D: TRBD2; CDR3: CARRGLGGRGLYEQYF; DNA: TGTGCCCGCCGGGGCCTGGGGGGGAGGGGCTTATACGAGCAGTACTTC
V: TRBV6-5; J: TRBJ1-2; size: NA; D: TRBD1; CDR3: CASTRDRGNYGYTF; DNA: TGTGCCAGCACTCGAGACAGGGGCAACTATGGCTACACCTTC
V: TRBV5-6; J: TRBJ1-6; size: NA; D: TRBD1; CDR3: CASSFYRGRDSPLHF; DNA: TGTGCCAGCAGCTTCTACAGGGGGCGGGATTCACCCCTCCACTTT
V: TRBV28; J: TRBJ2-3; size: NA; D: NA; CDR3: CASSHTAGTDTQYF; DNA: TGTGCCAGCAGCCACACAGCGGGCACAGATACGCAGTATTTT
V: TRBV28; J: TRBJ1-3; size: NA; D: NA; CDR3: CASSLRGGRGPSIYF; DNA: TGTGCCAGCAGTCTGCGGGGGGGCCGGGGACCGTCCATATATTTT
V: TRBV5-1; J: TRBJ2-2; size: NA; D: NA; CDR3: CASSLEQGTVGELFF; DNA: TGCGCCAGCAGCTTGGAACAGGGAACGGTCGGGGAGCTGTTTTTT
V: TRBV27; J: TRBJ1-4; size: NA; D: NA; CDR3: CASSPQGLLNEKLFF; DNA: TGTGCCAGCAGTCCTCAGGGCCTCCTTAATGAAAAACTGTTTTTT
V: TRBV6-2/TRBV6-3; J: TRBJ2-7; size: NA; D: NA; CDR3: CASSRDIDYEQYF; DNA: TGTGCCAGCAGCCGGGACATCGACTACGAGCAGTACTTC
V: TRBV18; J: TRBJ1-1; size: NA; D: NA; CDR3: CASSHDYAAANTEAFF; DNA: TGTGCCAGCTCACACGACTATGCAGCCGCGAACACTGAAGCTTTCTTT
V: TRBV7-2; J: TRBJ2-3; size: NA; D: NA; CDR3: CASSLLTGGTDTQYF; DNA: TGTGCCAGCAGCTTATTAACGGGGGGCACAGATACGCAGTATTTT
V: TRBV2; J: TRBJ1-3; size: few; D: TRBD1; CDR3: CASQGGIGNTIYF; DNA: TGTGCCAGCCAAGGGGGCATTGGAAACACCATATATTTT
V: TRBV28; J: TRBJ2-3; size: NA; D: NA; CDR3: CASRQWSSRSPDTQYF; DNA: TGTGCCAGCAGACAATGGTCCTCTAGATCCCCAGATACGCAGTATTTT